The rows below give T cell receptor beta chains drawn from one sample of a study of regulatory T cells in long-lasting Graves disease. Using its own MiXCR run on the multiplex PCR reads, TCRdb lists one record per CDR3 protein. This table has about 440,000 distinct CDR3 sequences, 15% appearing once. The data also belong to a second study, concerning T cells in Graves' hyperthyroidism and ophthalmopathy.

Sequences were derived from peripheral blood mononuclear cells (PBMCs), sampled at new diagnosis, from a patient treated with antithyroid drugs. The origin of the receptors is a woman in her 30s with Graves disease. CDR3s include the opening cysteine and the closing phenylalanine or tryptophan. D genes are given only for firm matches. Rows may omit the clone size; those that give it use once, few, many or a size class.

len	j_gene	abundance	v_gene	d_gene	CDR3nt	CDR3aa
14	TRBJ2-7	many	TRBV2	-	TGTGCCAGCAGTGAATCAGAACGGGTTTACGAGCAGTACTTC	CASSESERVYEQYF
15	TRBJ2-7	many	TRBV4-1	TRBD2	TGCGCCAGCAGCCAAGGCCCGGGACTATCCTACGAGCAGTACTTC	CASSQGPGLSYEQYF
15	TRBJ2-3	many	TRBV10-3	-	TGTGCCATCAGTGAGCTTATCACTAGCACAGATACGCAGTATTTT	CAISELITSTDTQYF
17	TRBJ1-3	few	TRBV24-1	-	TGTGCCACCAGTGAGGCCGGGACACGGAACTCTGGAAACACCATATATTTT	CATSEAGTRNSGNTIYF
15	TRBJ2-3	few	TRBV24-1	-	TGTGCCACCAGTGATTTGCAAATGAGCATCGCTCCGCAGTATTTT	CATSDLQMSIAPQYF
20	TRBJ2-5	many	TRBV27	TRBD2	TGTGCCAGCAGTTGGATGGGGGCTAGCGGGAGGGCGAGGGGCCAAGAGACCCAGTACTTC	CASSWMGASGRARGQETQYF
14	TRBJ2-1	many	TRBV18	-	TGTGCCAGCTCACCACGGGAGTCCTACAATGAGCAGTTCTTC	CASSPRESYNEQFF
12	TRBJ2-2	few	TRBV14	-	TGTGCCAGCAGCCAAGCAGTCGGGGAGCTGTTTTTT	CASSQAVGELFF
16	TRBJ1-3	-	TRBV30	-	TGTGCCTGGAGTGTGCGTGCAGGGACTTATGGAAACACCATATATTTT	CAWSVRAGTYGNTIYF
14	TRBJ2-5	-	TRBV27	-	TGTGCCAGCAGCCACCCGGGGGCCCAAGAGACCCAGTACTTC	CASSHPGAQETQYF
13	TRBJ1-1	many	TRBV24-1	-	TGTGCCACCAGTGATCGGGACAACACTGAAGCTTTCTTT	CATSDRDNTEAFF